Listed below are T cell receptor beta chains from one sample, sequenced in a study of blood T cell repertoires in COVID-19. Data came from immunoSEQ multiplex PCR; TCRdb stores just in-frame clones and leaves some out. The sample lists roughly 220,000 clones, 88% seen once, with approximately 14% in the top ten. Specimen: PBMCs or T cells enriched from blood (not recorded which). These receptors all stem from a woman in her 50s with acute COVID-19. Each CDR3 is given with its conserved first and last residue. A D gene is named only where the DNA matches it firmly. Size tells how often a clone was seen (once, few, many) or the class of an expanded clone, and some rows leave it out.

d_gene,j_gene,v_gene,abundance,CDR3aa,CDR3nt
TRBD1,TRBJ2-7,TRBV27,NA,CASSFLRGLGSYEQYF,TGTGCCAGCAGTTTCCTCAGGGGGCTGGGCTCCTACGAGCAGTACTTC
TRBD2,TRBJ2-7,TRBV28,NA,CASSLRSGRAFSYEQYF,TGTGCCAGCAGTTTGCGTAGCGGGAGGGCCTTCTCCTACGAGCAGTACTTC
TRBD1,TRBJ2-7,TRBV28,NA,CATGQYLYEQYF,TGTGCCACGGGACAGTACCTCTACGAGCAGTACTTC
NA,TRBJ1-4,TRBV15,NA,CATSRAQRVRTNEKLFF,TGTGCCACCAGCAGAGCACAACGGGTGAGAACTAATGAAAAACTGTTTTTT
TRBD2,TRBJ2-3,TRBV30,NA,CAWGGAGGTDTQYF,TGTGCCTGGGGAGGAGCGGGAGGAACAGATACGCAGTATTTT
NA,TRBJ2-7,TRBV28,NA,CASSPALESYEQYF,TGTGCCAGTAGTCCTGCACTAGAGAGCTACGAGCAGTACTTC
TRBD1,TRBJ2-1,TRBV10-3,NA,CAISEPGQGTEQFF,TGTGCCATCAGTGAGCCGGGACAGGGGACTGAGCAGTTCTTC
NA,TRBJ2-2,TRBV29-1,NA,CSVSAWLFF,TGCAGCGTTAGCGCCTGGCTGTTTTTT
NA,TRBJ1-6,TRBV5-8,few,CASSLSGGLSPLHF,TGTGCCAGCAGCTTGTCGGGAGGGCTCTCACCCCTCCACTTT
NA,TRBJ2-2,TRBV19,NA,CASSTRDPNTGELFF,TGTGCCAGTAGTACGAGGGATCCGAACACCGGGGAGCTGTTTTTT
TRBD2,TRBJ2-1,TRBV23-1,NA,CASSQWKGTSGRKFGDEQFF,TGCGCCAGCAGTCAATGGAAAGGGACTAGCGGGAGAAAGTTCGGCGATGAGCAGTTCTTC
NA,TRBJ1-1,TRBV7-9,NA,CASSPRGTEAFF,TGTGCCAGCAGCCCCAGGGGAACTGAAGCTTTCTTT
NA,TRBJ1-5,TRBV10-1,NA,CASRWPLGRTNQPQHF,TGCGCCAGCAGATGGCCCCTGGGGCGGACAAATCAGCCCCAGCATTTT
NA,TRBJ1-6,TRBV28,NA,CASSPLEGSSPLHF,TGTGCCAGCAGTCCCTTGGAGGGGAGTTCACCCCTCCACTTT
NA,TRBJ1-5,TRBV28,NA,CASSSTLPAQHF,TGTGCCAGCAGTTCGACATTGCCGGCCCAGCATTTT
NA,TRBJ2-2,TRBV4-2,NA,CASSQDIRTGELFF,TGTGCCAGCAGCCAAGATATCCGGACCGGGGAGCTGTTTTTT
NA,TRBJ2-5,TRBV21-1,NA,CASSKASGTSGRETQYF,TGTGCCAGCAGCAAAGCTTCCGGGACTAGCGGGAGAGAGACCCAGTACTTC
TRBD1,TRBJ1-1,TRBV18,once,CASSPTEDRAGTEAFF,TGTGCCAGCTCACCAACGGAGGACAGGGCGGGGACTGAAGCTTTCTTT
NA,TRBJ2-7,TRBV7-8,few,CASSLVGRTGNTYEQYF,TGTGCCAGCAGCTTAGTCGGTAGGACGGGGAATACCTACGAGCAGTACTTC
TRBD1,TRBJ2-5,TRBV5-1,NA,CASSGQGYQETQYF,TGCGCCAGCAGCGGACAGGGATACCAAGAGACCCAGTACTTC
TRBD1,TRBJ1-1,TRBV18,NA,CASSLGTGKNTEAFF,TGTGCCAGCTCACTCGGGACAGGGAAGAACACTGAAGCTTTCTTT
TRBD1,TRBJ1-6,TRBV18,NA,CASSPLDRGAPLHF,TGTGCCAGCTCACCCTTGGACAGGGGTGCACCCCTCCACTTT
TRBD1,TRBJ1-2,TRBV30,NA,CAWRTTGIGYTF,TGTGCCTGGAGGACGACAGGGATCGGCTACACCTTC
NA,TRBJ2-7,TRBV6-2/TRBV6-3,NA,CASSYSGLTYEQYF,TGTGCCAGCAGTTACTCCGGACTCACCTACGAGCAGTACTTC
NA,TRBJ1-6,TRBV11-2,NA,CASSLQGNSPLHF,TGTGCCAGCAGCTTACAGGGAAATTCACCCCTCCACTTT
NA,TRBJ1-1,TRBV5-1,NA,CASSFSVSGNTEAFF,TGCGCCAGCAGCTTCTCAGTTTCGGGGAACACTGAAGCTTTCTTT
NA,TRBJ2-2,TRBV4-1,NA,CASSQEAGPANTGELFF,TGCGCCAGCAGCCAAGAAGCAGGGCCCGCGAACACCGGGGAGCTGTTTTTT
NA,TRBJ2-5,TRBV5-1,NA,CASSLAEGREETQYF,TGCGCCAGCAGCTTGGCGGAGGGCCGGGAAGAGACCCAGTACTTC
TRBD2,TRBJ2-5,TRBV3-1/TRBV3-2,NA,CASSQGLAVETQYF,TGTGCCAGCAGCCAGGGACTAGCGGTAGAGACCCAGTACTTC
TRBD1,TRBJ1-1,TRBV18,NA,CASSPGQGARNTEAFF,TGTGCCAGCTCACCAGGACAGGGGGCTAGGAACACTGAAGCTTTCTTT
TRBD2,TRBJ2-7,TRBV7-9,NA,CASSWEREGSYEQYF,TGTGCCAGCAGTTGGGAGCGGGAGGGCTCCTACGAGCAGTACTTC
TRBD2,TRBJ2-7,TRBV4-2,few,CASSQEASGEFYEQYF,TGTGCCAGCAGCCAAGAGGCGAGCGGGGAATTCTACGAGCAGTACTTC
TRBD1,TRBJ2-5,TRBV4-2,NA,CASSLVQGEKETQYF,TGTGCCAGCAGCCTCGTACAGGGGGAGAAAGAGACCCAGTACTTC
TRBD1,TRBJ1-2,TRBV12-3/TRBV12-4,NA,CASSRGDYGYTF,TGTGCCAGCAGCAGGGGGGACTATGGCTACACCTTC
NA,TRBJ2-5,TRBV28,NA,CASSPLETQYF,TGTGCCAGCAGTCCACTCGAGACCCAGTACTTC
NA,TRBJ2-2,TRBV27,once,CASSLYGGELFF,TGTGCCAGCAGTTTATACGGCGGGGAGCTGTTTTTT
NA,TRBJ2-7,TRBV5-1,few,CASSRESQYEQYF,TGCGCCAGCAGCCGGGAATCCCAATACGAGCAGTACTTC
TRBD1,TRBJ2-7,TRBV28,NA,CASTLPGQGYEQYF,TGTGCCAGCACCCTCCCGGGACAGGGCTACGAGCAGTACTTC
NA,TRBJ2-7,TRBV3-1/TRBV3-2,NA,CASSQDLLGSYEQYF,TGTGCCAGCAGCCAAGATTTGCTAGGCTCCTACGAGCAGTACTTC
NA,TRBJ1-6,TRBV5-4,NA,CASSLGTGSGPVNSPLHF,TGTGCCAGCAGCTTGGGTACTGGGTCAGGGCCCGTTAATTCACCCCTCCACTTT
NA,TRBJ2-7,TRBV5-5,NA,CASIPSLGSGYEQYF,TGTGCCAGCATCCCCTCCTTGGGCTCTGGTTACGAGCAGTACTTC
NA,TRBJ1-1,TRBV27,NA,CASRPGRGSHTEAFF,TGTGCCAGCCGACCTGGGCGGGGGAGTCACACTGAAGCTTTCTTT
TRBD1,TRBJ1-4,TRBV3-1/TRBV3-2,NA,CASSHYLQGGREKLFF,TGTGCCAGCAGCCACTACCTACAGGGGGGAAGAGAAAAACTGTTTTTT
NA,TRBJ2-3,TRBV28,once,CASSLSGDTQYF,TGTGCCAGCAGTTTATCGGGAGATACGCAGTATTTT
NA,TRBJ2-2,TRBV28,NA,CASRNTEIAELFF,TGTGCCAGCAGAAACACGGAGATTGCGGAGCTGTTTTTT
NA,TRBJ2-3,TRBV14,few,CASSQEDSISSTDTQYF,TGTGCCAGCAGCCAAGAAGACAGCATCTCTAGCACAGATACGCAGTATTTT
TRBD2,TRBJ2-2,TRBV9,NA,CASSVRGSPGELFF,TGTGCCAGCAGCGTACGCGGGAGTCCCGGGGAGCTGTTTTTT
TRBD1,TRBJ2-7,TRBV7-9,few,CASSPRVGTGGSYEQYF,TGTGCCAGCAGCCCCCGGGTTGGGACAGGGGGCTCCTACGAGCAGTACTTC
NA,TRBJ2-7,TRBV30,NA,CAWRGRDSKYEQYF,TGTGCCTGGAGGGGGCGGGACTCTAAGTACGAGCAGTACTTC
NA,TRBJ2-1,TRBV27,NA,CASRRTGIGDNEQFF,TGTGCCAGCAGACGGACGGGCATAGGGGACAATGAGCAGTTCTTC